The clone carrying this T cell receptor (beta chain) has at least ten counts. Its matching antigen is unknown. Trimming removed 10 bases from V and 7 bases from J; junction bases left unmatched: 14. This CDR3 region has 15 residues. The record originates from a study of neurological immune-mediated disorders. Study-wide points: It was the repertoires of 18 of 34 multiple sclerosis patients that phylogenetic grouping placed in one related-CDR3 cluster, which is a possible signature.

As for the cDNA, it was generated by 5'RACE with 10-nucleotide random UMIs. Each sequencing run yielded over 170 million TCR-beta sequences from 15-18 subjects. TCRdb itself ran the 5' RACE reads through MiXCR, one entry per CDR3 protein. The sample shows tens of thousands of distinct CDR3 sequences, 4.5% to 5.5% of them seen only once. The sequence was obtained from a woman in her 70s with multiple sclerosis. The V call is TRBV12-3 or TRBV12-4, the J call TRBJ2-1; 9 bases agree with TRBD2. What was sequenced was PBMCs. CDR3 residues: CAITGGREGQNEQFF. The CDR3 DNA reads TGTGCCATCACGGGGGGGCGGGAGGGCCAGAATGAGCAGTTCTTC.